This TCR beta chain was documented in a study of blood T cell repertoires in COVID-19. Study as a whole: The United States, Italy and Spain provided the acute and convalescent COVID-19 samples.

Unmatched junction bases numbered 3, after V lost 5 bases and J lost 9 bases. Germline V gives CDR1 MNHEY, CDR2 SVGAGI. The CDR3 runs 12 residues. Clones were sequenced by immunoSEQ multiplex PCR, and TCRdb holds only the in-frame ones, with some missing. The sample has tens of thousands of clones, about 86% seen once. V usage is TRBV6-5 and J usage is TRBJ2-1; 8 positions agree with TRBD2. Source material: peripheral blood. This receptor was identified in a man aged 50-60 years with active COVID-19. CDR3 protein: CASSTAGGEQFF. The CDR3 region has the DNA TGTGCCAGCAGTACCGCGGGGGGTGAGCAGTTCTTC.